This T cell receptor beta chain was sequenced for a study of blood T cell repertoires in COVID-19. The protocol was immunoSEQ multiplex PCR, while the TCRdb copy is restricted to in-frame clones and leaves out a portion. Of 150,000 to 200,000 clones in the sample, around 82% were seen once. Looked up from germline, CDR1 is SGHRS and CDR2 is YFSETQ. The CDR3 length is 20 residues. J lost 0 bases, V lost 3 bases, and 17 bases had no gene match. Sample: peripheral blood. V and J are TRBV5-1 and TRBJ2-1, with 8 bases aligning to TRBD2. This TCR was recovered from a woman between 40 and 50 years old with COVID-19, enrolled during active disease. CDR3 DNA sequence: TGCGCCAGCAGCTGGGGCCCGGGCGGGAGGACCAGGAGCTCCTACAATGAGCAGTTCTTC. Protein product: CASSWGPGGRTRSSYNEQFF.